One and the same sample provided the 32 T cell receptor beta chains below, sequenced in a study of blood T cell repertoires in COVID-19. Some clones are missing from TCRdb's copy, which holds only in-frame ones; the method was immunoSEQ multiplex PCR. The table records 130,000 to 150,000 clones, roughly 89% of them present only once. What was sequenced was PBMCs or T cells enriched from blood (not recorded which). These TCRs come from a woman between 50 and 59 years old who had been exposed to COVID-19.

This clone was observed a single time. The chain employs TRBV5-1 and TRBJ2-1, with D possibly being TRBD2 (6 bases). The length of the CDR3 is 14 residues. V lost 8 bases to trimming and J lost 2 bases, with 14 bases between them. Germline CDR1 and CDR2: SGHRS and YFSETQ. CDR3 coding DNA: TGCGCCAGTATAGGGCGGGGACCCTACAATGAGCAGTTCTTC. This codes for CASIGRGPYNEQFF.

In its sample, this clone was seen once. The CDR3 spells CASLSLGGVYNEQFF. CDR3 DNA sequence: TGTGCCAGCCTCTCCTTAGGCGGGGTCTACAATGAGCAGTTCTTC. The chain couples TRBV11-2 to TRBJ2-1, with a tentative D call TRBD2 (6 bases). Germline V gene data show CDR1 as SGHAT and CDR2 as FQNNGV. V dropped 8 bases and J dropped 3 bases, with 17 bases sitting between them. The CDR3 spans 15 residues.

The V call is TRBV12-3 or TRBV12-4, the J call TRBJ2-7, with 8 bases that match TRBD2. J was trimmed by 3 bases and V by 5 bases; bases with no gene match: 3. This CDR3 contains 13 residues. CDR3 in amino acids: CASSPLAGYEQYF. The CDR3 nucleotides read TGTGCCAGCAGTCCCCTAGCGGGCTACGAGCAGTACTTC.

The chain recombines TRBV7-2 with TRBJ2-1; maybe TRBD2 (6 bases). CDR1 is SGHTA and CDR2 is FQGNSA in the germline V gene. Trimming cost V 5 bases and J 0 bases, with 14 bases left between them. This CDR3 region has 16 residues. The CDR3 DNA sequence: TGTGCCAGCAGCCCCCGTACGACTAGCTCCTACAATGAGCAGTTCTTC. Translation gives CASSPRTTSSYNEQFF. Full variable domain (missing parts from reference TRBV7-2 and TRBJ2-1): GAGVSQSPSNKVTEKGKDVELRCDPISGHTALYWYRQSLGQGLEFLIYFQGNSAPDKSGLPSDRFSAERTGGSVSTLTIQRTQQEDSAVYLCASSPRTTSSYNEQFFGPGTRLTVL.

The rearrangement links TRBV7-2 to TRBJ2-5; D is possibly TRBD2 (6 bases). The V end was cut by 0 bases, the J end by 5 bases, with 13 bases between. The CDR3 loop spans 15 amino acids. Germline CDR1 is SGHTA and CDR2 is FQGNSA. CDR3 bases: TGTGCCAGCAGCTTAGCGTGGCTAGCGTGGGAGACCCAGTACTTC. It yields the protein CASSLAWLAWETQYF.

CDR3 coding DNA: TGTGCCACCAGCAGAGAGGTAGGGGGGCAGTTCTTC. This encodes CATSREVGGQFF. This rearrangement joins TRBV15 to TRBJ2-1; D possibly corresponds to TRBD1 (6 bases). Germline-derived CDR1 and CDR2 are LNHNV and YYDKDF (reference sequence). CDR3 length: 12 residues. Trimming removed 0 bases at V and 12 bases at J, with 9 bases between.

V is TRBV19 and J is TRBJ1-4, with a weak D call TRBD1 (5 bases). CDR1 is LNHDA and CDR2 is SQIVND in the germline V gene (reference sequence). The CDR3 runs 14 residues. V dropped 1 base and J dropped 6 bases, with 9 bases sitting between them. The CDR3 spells CASSIAGRDEKLFF. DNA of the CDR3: TGTGCCAGTAGTATAGCTGGCAGGGATGAAAAACTGTTTTTT.

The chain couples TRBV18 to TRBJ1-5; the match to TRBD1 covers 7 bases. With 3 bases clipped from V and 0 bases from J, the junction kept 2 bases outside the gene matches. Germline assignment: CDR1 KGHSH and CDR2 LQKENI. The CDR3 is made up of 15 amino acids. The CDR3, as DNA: TGTGCCAGCTCACCGGACAGGTCTAGCAATCAGCCCCAGCATTTT. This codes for CASSPDRSSNQPQHF.

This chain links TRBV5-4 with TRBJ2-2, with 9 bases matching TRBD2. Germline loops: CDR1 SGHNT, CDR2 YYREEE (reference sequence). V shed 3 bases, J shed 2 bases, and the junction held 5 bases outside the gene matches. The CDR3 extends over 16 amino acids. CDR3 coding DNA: TGTGCCAGCAGCTCTGCTAGCGGGACTAACACCGGGGAGCTGTTTTTT. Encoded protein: CASSSASGTNTGELFF.

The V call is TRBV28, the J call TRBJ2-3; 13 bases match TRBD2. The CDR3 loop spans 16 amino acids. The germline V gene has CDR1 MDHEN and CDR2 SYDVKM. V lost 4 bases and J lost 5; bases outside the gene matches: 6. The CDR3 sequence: CASSYIGLAGEDTQYF. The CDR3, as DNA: TGTGCCAGCAGTTACATTGGACTAGCGGGAGAAGATACGCAGTATTTT.

Here the CDR3 reads CASSEAVQGRWDNQPQHF. Written as DNA, the CDR3 is TGTGCCAGCAGCGAGGCCGTACAGGGACGGTGGGACAATCAGCCCCAGCATTTT. The V and J genes are TRBV2 and TRBJ1-5; D possibly corresponds to TRBD1 (6 bases). Trimming stripped 6 bases from V and 3 bases from J, with 24 bases between. Germline CDR1 reads SNHLY; CDR2 reads FYNNEI. This CDR3 spans 18 amino acids.

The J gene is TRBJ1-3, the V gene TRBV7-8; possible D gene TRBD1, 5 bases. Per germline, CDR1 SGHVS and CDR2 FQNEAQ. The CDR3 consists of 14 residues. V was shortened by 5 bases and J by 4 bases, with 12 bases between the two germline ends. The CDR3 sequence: CASSPRGEGNTIYF. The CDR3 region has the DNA TGTGCCAGCAGCCCCCGGGGGGAGGGAAACACCATATATTTT. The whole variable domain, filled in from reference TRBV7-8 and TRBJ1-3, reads GAGVSQSPRYKVAKRGQDVALRCDPISGHVSLFWYQQALGQGPEFLTYFQNEAQLDKSGLPSDRFFAERPEGSVSTLKIQRTQQEDSAVYLCASSPRGEGNTIYFGEGSWLTVV.

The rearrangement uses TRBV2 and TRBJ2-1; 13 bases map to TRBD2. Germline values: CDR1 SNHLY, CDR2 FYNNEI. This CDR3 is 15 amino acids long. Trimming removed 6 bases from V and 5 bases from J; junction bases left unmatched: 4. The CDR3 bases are TGTGCCAGCAGACGGGGACTAGCGGGGAACAATGAGCAGTTCTTC. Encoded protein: CASRRGLAGNNEQFF.

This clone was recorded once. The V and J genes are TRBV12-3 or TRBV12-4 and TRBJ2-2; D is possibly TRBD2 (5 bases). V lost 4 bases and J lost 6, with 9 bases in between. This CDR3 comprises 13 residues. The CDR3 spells CASSSGISGELFF. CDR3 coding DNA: TGTGCCAGCAGTTCCGGGATTTCCGGGGAGCTGTTTTTT.

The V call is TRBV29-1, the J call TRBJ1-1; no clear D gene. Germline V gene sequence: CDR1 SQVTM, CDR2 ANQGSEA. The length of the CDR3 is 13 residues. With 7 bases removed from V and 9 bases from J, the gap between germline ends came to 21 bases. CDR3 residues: CSADPRQVSQAFF. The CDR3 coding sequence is TGCAGCGCTGACCCCCGGCAGGTCTCTCAAGCTTTCTTT.

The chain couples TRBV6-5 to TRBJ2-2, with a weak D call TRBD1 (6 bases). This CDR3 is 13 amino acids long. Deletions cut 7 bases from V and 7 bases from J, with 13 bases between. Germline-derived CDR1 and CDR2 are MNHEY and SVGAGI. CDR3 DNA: TGTGCCAGCAAGGGACAACTAAACGGGGAGCTGTTTTTT. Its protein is CASKGQLNGELFF.

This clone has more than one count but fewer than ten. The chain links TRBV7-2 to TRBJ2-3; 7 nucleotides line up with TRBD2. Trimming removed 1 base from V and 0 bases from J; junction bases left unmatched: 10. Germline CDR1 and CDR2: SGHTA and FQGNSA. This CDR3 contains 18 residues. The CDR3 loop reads CASSLVALASGSTDTQYF. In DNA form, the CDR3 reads TGTGCCAGCAGCTTAGTAGCTTTGGCTAGCGGTAGCACAGATACGCAGTATTTT. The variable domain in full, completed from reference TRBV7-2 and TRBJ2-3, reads GAGVSQSPSNKVTEKGKDVELRCDPISGHTALYWYRQSLGQGLEFLIYFQGNSAPDKSGLPSDRFSAERTGGSVSTLTIQRTQQEDSAVYLCASSLVALASGSTDTQYFGPGTRLTVL.

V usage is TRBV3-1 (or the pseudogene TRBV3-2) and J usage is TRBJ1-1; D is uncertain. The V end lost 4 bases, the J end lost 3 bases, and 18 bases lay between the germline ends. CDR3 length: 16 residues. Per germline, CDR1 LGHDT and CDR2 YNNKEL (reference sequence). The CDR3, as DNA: TGTGCCAGCAGCCCGGGCGGAGTCGGGGATGACACTGAAGCTTTCTTT. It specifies CASSPGGVGDDTEAFF.

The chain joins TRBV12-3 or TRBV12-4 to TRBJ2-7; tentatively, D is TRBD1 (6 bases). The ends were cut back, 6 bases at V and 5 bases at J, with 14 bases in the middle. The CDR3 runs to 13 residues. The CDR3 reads CASSQTGLDEQYF. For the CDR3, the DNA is TGTGCCAGCAGCCAAACAGGGCTCGACGAGCAGTACTTC.

The CDR3 DNA reads as TGTGCCAGCAGCACTTATCGTCGGGACTCGGCCCCAGATACGCAGTATTTT. Protein sequence: CASSTYRRDSAPDTQYF. This chain links TRBV21-1 with TRBJ2-3; TRBD2 is the table's D call, not checked against the DNA. TRBV21-1 is assigned pseudogene status. CDR3 length: 17 amino acids.

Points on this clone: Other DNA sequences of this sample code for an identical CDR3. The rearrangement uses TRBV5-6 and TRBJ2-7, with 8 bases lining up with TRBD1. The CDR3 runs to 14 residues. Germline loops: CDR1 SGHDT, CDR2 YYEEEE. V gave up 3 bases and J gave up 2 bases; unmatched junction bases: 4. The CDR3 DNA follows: TGTGCCAGCAGCTCCGGGACAGGCGCCTACGAGCAGTACTTC. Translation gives CASSSGTGAYEQYF.

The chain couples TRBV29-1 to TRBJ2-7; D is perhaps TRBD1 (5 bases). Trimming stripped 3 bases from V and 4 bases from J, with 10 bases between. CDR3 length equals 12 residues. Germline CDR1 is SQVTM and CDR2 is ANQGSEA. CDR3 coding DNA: TGCAGCGTTGAGGCAGGGTCTTACGAGCAGTACTTC. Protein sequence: CSVEAGSYEQYF.

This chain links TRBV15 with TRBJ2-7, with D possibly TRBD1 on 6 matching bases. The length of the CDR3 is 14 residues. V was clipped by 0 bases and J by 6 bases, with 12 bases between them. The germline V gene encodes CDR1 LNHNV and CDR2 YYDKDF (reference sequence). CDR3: CATSRDRGAVEQYF. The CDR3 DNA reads TGTGCCACCAGCAGAGACAGGGGTGCCGTCGAGCAGTACTTC.

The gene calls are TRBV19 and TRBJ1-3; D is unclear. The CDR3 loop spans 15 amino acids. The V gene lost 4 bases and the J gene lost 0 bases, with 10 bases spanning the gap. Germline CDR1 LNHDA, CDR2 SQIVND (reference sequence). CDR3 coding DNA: TGTGCCAGTAGTACCCAGAGGGCCTCTGGAAACACCATATATTTT. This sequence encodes CASSTQRASGNTIYF.

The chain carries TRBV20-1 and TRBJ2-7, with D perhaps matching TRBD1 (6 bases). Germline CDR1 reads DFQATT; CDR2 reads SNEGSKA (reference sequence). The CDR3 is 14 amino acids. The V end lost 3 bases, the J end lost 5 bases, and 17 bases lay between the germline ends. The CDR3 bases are TGCAGTGCTAGTCTATGGCAGGGGTTCGACGAGCAGTACTTC. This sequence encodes CSASLWQGFDEQYF.

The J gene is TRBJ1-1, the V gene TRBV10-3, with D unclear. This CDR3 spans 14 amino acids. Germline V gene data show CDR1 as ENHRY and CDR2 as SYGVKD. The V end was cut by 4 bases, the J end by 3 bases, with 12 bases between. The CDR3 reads CAISGAGSHTEAFF. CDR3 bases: TGTGCCATCAGTGGGGCGGGGAGCCACACTGAAGCTTTCTTT.

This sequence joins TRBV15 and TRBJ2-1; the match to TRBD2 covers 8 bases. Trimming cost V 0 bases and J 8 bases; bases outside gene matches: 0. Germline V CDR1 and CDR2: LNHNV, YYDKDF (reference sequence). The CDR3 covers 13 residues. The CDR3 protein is CATSRDSGDEQFF. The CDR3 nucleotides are TGTGCCACCAGCAGAGATAGCGGGGATGAGCAGTTCTTC.

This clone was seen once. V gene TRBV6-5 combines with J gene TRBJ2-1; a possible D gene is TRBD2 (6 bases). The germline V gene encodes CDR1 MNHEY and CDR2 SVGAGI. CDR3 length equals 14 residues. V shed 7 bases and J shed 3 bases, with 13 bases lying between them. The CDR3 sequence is CASKGDWNYNEQFF. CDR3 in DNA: TGTGCCAGCAAAGGGGACTGGAACTACAATGAGCAGTTCTTC.

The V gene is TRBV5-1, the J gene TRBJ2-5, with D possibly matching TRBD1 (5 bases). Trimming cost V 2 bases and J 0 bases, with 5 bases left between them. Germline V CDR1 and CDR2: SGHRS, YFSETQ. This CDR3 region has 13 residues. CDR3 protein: CASSLQDQETQYF. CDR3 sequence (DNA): TGCGCCAGCAGCTTACAGGACCAAGAGACCCAGTACTTC.

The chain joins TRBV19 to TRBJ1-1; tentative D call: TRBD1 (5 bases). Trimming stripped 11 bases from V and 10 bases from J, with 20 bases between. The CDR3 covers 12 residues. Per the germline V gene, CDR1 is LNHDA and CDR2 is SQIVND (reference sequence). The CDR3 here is CASLGGARGAFF. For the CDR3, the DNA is TGTGCCTCCCTAGGCGGGGCGAGGGGAGCTTTCTTT.

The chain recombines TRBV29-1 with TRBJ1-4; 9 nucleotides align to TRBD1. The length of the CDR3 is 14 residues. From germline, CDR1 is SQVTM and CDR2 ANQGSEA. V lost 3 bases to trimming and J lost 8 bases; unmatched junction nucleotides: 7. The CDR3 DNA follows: TGCAGCGTTGAGGCACAGGGGGCGCGGGAAAAACTGTTTTTT. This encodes CSVEAQGAREKLFF.

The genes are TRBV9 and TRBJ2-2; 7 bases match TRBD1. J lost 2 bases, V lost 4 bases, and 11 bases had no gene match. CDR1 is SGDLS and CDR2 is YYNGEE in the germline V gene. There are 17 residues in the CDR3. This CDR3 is CASSTRRDSRNTGELFF. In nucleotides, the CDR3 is TGTGCCAGCAGCACCAGAAGGGACAGCCGAAACACCGGGGAGCTGTTTTTT.